The entry below gives a single TCR beta chain sequence along with its context. Data came from immunoSEQ multiplex PCR; TCRdb stores just in-frame clones and leaves some out. This table has roughly 330,000 clones, about 89% appearing once. The source of the sample is a study of blood T cell repertoires in COVID-19. From germline, CDR1 is LGHNA and CDR2 YNFKEQ. The CDR3 contains 17 residues. V lost 0 bases to trimming and J lost 3 bases, with 18 bases between them. Cohort 3 recovered donors had two negative PCRs, clearance, or symptom resolution. The sequence derives from a woman under 40 who had recovered from COVID-19. This chain connects TRBV4-2 to TRBJ2-7; D perhaps matches TRBD2 (6 bases). The sample comprised PBMCs or T cells enriched from blood (not recorded which). This CDR3 is CASSQDFGRRGNYEQYF. CDR3 sequence (DNA): TGTGCCAGCAGCCAAGATTTTGGGAGGAGGGGAAACTACGAGCAGTACTTC.